The 18 T cell receptor beta chains listed next were all sequenced from one sample in a study of blood T cell repertoires in COVID-19. Here immunoSEQ multiplex PCR was the method, and the copy in TCRdb shows in-frame clones only, minus some. This table has some 270,000 clones, roughly 89% appearing once. Sequences were obtained from PBMCs or T cells enriched from blood (not recorded which). Receptors originate from a middle-aged woman who had recovered from COVID-19.

This clone is a singleton in its sample. The gene calls are TRBV7-8 and TRBJ2-1; 9 positions match TRBD2. Germline CDR1 SGHVS, CDR2 FQNEAQ. The CDR3 is made up of 17 amino acids. J lost 8 bases, V lost 1 base, and 12 bases had no gene match. CDR3 DNA sequence: TGTGCCAGCAGCTTAGGTCTGGCGGGGGGGCACTTAGATGAGCAGTTCTTC. Translated: CASSLGLAGGHLDEQFF.

The gene calls are TRBV30 and TRBJ1-4; the D gene is possibly TRBD1 (6 bases). Germline V lookup: CDR1 GTSNPN, CDR2 SVGIG (reference sequence). V was trimmed by 4 bases and J by 2 bases, leaving 8 bases between them. There are 13 residues in the CDR3. The CDR3 nucleotides read TGTGCCTGGATGAGGGGGACTAATGAAAAACTGTTTTTT. Translation gives CAWMRGTNEKLFF. Looking up the rest from reference TRBV30 and TRBJ1-4 gives the full variable domain: SQTIHQWPATLVQPVGSPLSLECTVEGTSNPNLYWYRQAAGRGLQLLFYSVGIGQISSEVPQNLSASRPQDRQFILSSKKLLLSDSGFYLCAWMRGTNEKLFFGSGTQLSVL.

The chain joins TRBV7-2 to TRBJ1-3; possibly TRBD1 for D (5 bases). V lost 0 bases, J lost 0 bases, and 9 bases lay in between. The V gene's germline CDR1 is SGHTA and CDR2 FQGNSA. This CDR3 region has 16 residues. CDR3 sequence reads: CASSLAQGNSGNTIYF. CDR3 bases: TGTGCCAGCAGCTTAGCGCAGGGCAACTCTGGAAACACCATATATTTT.

The CDR3 is CASSHGLAGLQDTQYF. In DNA form, the CDR3 reads TGTGCCAGCAGCCACGGACTAGCGGGACTCCAAGATACGCAGTATTTT. The chain joins TRBV11-3 to TRBJ2-3; 12 nucleotides agree with TRBD2. With 5 bases clipped from V and 5 bases from J, the junction kept 8 bases outside the gene matches. Germline V gives CDR1 SGHNT, CDR2 YENEEA. CDR3 length: 16 amino acids.

The genes are TRBV7-2 and TRBJ2-1; D unclear. The germline V and J ends were trimmed by 6 bases and 10 bases, with 19 bases remaining between them. CDR1 and CDR2 from the germline V gene are SGHTA and FQGNSA. The CDR3 totals 14 residues. The chain's CDR3 is CASSSRLAAGEQFF. DNA for the CDR3: TGTGCCAGCAGTTCCCGTTTGGCAGCCGGGGAGCAGTTCTTC.

The chain carries TRBV6-6 and TRBJ1-2, with 9 bases identical to TRBD1. This CDR3 spans 16 amino acids. V was clipped by 4 bases and J by 1 base; unmatched bases: 7. Germline values: CDR1 MNHNY, CDR2 SVGAGI (reference sequence). CDR3 residues: CASSSQPGQGNYGYTF. The CDR3 DNA follows: TGTGCCAGCAGTTCCCAACCGGGACAGGGTAACTATGGCTACACCTTC.

The V gene is TRBV6-5, the J gene TRBJ2-1; possible D gene TRBD2, 6 bases. Germline values: CDR1 MNHEY, CDR2 SVGAGI. V lost 7 bases and J lost 8, with 15 bases in between. There are 13 residues in the CDR3. Here the CDR3 reads CASIYRGNDEQFF. The CDR3 DNA follows: TGTGCCAGCATCTACCGCGGGAACGATGAGCAGTTCTTC.

Details on this clone: A read error may account for a junction end that differs from germline. The chain combines TRBV4-1 with TRBJ1-2; D is uncertain. Germline lookup yields CDR1 MGHRA and CDR2 YSYEKL. The CDR3 contains 13 residues. CDR3 region: CASSQDRAYSYTF. In DNA form, the CDR3 reads TGCGCCAGCAGCCAAGATCGAGCCTATAGCTACACCTTC.

This clone was detected ten times or more. The chain employs TRBV9 and TRBJ1-5; D perhaps matches TRBD1 (6 bases). Trimming stripped 8 bases from V and 1 base from J, with 10 bases between. The CDR3 spans 13 residues. Per germline, CDR1 SGDLS and CDR2 YYNGEE. CDR3: CASSGESNQPQHF. The CDR3 coding sequence is TGTGCCAGTTCAGGGGAAAGCAATCAGCCCCAGCATTTT.

Comment on this clone: The sample holds other DNA sequences that translate to the same CDR3. The rearrangement joins TRBV18 to TRBJ1-1; perhaps TRBD1 as D (5 bases). V was shortened by 3 bases and J by 2 bases, with 7 bases between the two germline ends. This CDR3 is 13 amino acids long. Germline values: CDR1 KGHSH, CDR2 LQKENI. The CDR3 nucleotides are TGTGCCAGCTCACCCCAGGGAAACACTGAAGCTTTCTTT. Its protein product is CASSPQGNTEAFF.

The chain combines TRBV7-9 with TRBJ1-2; 7 bases align to TRBD1. Trimming cost V 4 bases and J 6 bases; bases outside gene matches: 8. The CDR3 is 14 residues long. Germline assignment: CDR1 SEHNR and CDR2 FQNEAQ (reference sequence). CDR3 coding DNA: TGTGCCAGCAGCTGGACTCAGGGGGAAAATGGCTACACCTTC. Encoded protein: CASSWTQGENGYTF.

The chain links TRBV5-1 to TRBJ2-5; 8 positions agree with TRBD2. Unmatched junction bases numbered 10, after V lost 4 bases and J lost 5 bases. The CDR3 totals 15 residues. Germline V gene sequence: CDR1 SGHRS, CDR2 YFSETQ. CDR3 sequence (DNA): TGCGCCAGCAGCCTTAGCGGGACTACGGAGGAGACCCAGTACTTC. Its protein product is CASSLSGTTEETQYF.

The V call is TRBV2, the J call TRBJ2-5, with a weak D call TRBD1 (5 bases). V dropped 5 bases and J dropped 4 bases, with 8 bases sitting between them. Germline V gives CDR1 SNHLY, CDR2 FYNNEI. This CDR3 is built from 12 residues. The CDR3: CASSRTRETQYF. CDR3 sequence (DNA): TGTGCCAGCAGTCGGACAAGAGAGACCCAGTACTTC.

The chain carries TRBV19 and TRBJ1-1; D possibly corresponds to TRBD1 (6 bases). The length of the CDR3 is 13 residues. The germline gives CDR1 LNHDA, CDR2 SQIVND (reference sequence). V lost 6 bases and J lost 3, with 11 bases in between. CDR3 in DNA: TGTGCCAGTAGCAGACAGGTCTACACTGAAGCTTTCTTT. Its translation: CASSRQVYTEAFF. The full variable domain, completed using reference TRBV19 and TRBJ1-1, is DGGITQSPKYLFRKEGQNVTLSCEQNLNHDAMYWYRQDPGQGLRLIYYSQIVNDFQKGDIAEGYSVSREKKESFPLTVTSAQKNPTAFYLCASSRQVYTEAFFGQGTRLTVV.

As for this clone: A read error may account for a junction end that differs from germline. The CDR3 sequence: CASSRGGNAIYF. The CDR3 region has the DNA TGTGCCAGCAGCCGGGGAGGAAACGCCATATATTTT. The gene calls are TRBV3-1 (or the pseudogene TRBV3-2) and TRBJ1-3; D is unresolved. Germline assignment: CDR1 LGHDT and CDR2 YNNKEL (reference sequence). CDR3 length: 12 residues.

The genes are TRBV7-3 and TRBJ2-1, with 13 bases lining up with TRBD2. The junction had 7 bases not matched to a gene; V was cut back by 5 bases and J by 9 bases. There are 15 residues in the CDR3. Per the germline V gene, CDR1 is SGHTA and CDR2 is FQGTGA. The CDR3 DNA follows: TGTGCCAGCAGCCCCGGACTAGCGGGGGCCGGTGAGCAGTTCTTC. It translates to CASSPGLAGAGEQFF.

This clone was observed a single time. The V and J genes are TRBV5-6 and TRBJ2-7, with 10 bases lining up with TRBD2. This CDR3 is 14 amino acids long. CDR1 is SGHDT and CDR2 is YYEEEE in the germline V gene. J was trimmed by 4 bases and V by 4 bases; bases with no gene match: 5. CDR3 nucleotides: TGTGCCAGCAGCGAGGGACTAGCGACTTACGAGCAGTACTTC. This sequence encodes CASSEGLATYEQYF.

This chain joins TRBV7-3 and TRBJ1-2, with 7 positions matching TRBD1. The germline V gene encodes CDR1 SGHTA and CDR2 FQGTGA. V lost 0 bases, J lost 2 bases, and 3 bases stayed unmatched. CDR3 length: 15 amino acids. CDR3 nucleotide sequence: TGTGCCAGCAGCTTAACGCCACAGGGGAACTATGGCTACACCTTC. Amino acids: CASSLTPQGNYGYTF. The complete variable domain, with remaining parts taken from reference TRBV7-3 and TRBJ1-2, reads GAGVSQTPSNKVTEKGKYVELRCDPISGHTALYWYRQSLGQGPEFLIYFQGTGAADDSGLPNDRFFAVRPEGSVSTLKIQRTERGDSAVYLCASSLTPQGNYGYTFGSGTRLTVV.